These 17 T cell receptor beta chains came from one sample sequenced in a study of blood T cell repertoires in COVID-19. Only in-frame clones appear in the TCRdb table, and some are missing; sequencing was by immunoSEQ multiplex PCR. The repertoire holds about 180,000 clones, with around 90% as singletons. The sequencing sample was made of PBMCs or T cells enriched from blood (not recorded which). These receptors were taken from a woman aged 18 to 35 who had recovered from COVID-19.

This clone was observed a single time. This chain uses TRBV11-2 with TRBJ2-1; D unresolved. In germline, CDR1 is SGHAT, CDR2 FQNNGV. This CDR3 contains 13 residues. V gave up 4 bases and J gave up 8 bases, with 12 bases separating them. As DNA, the CDR3 is TGTGCCAGCAGCTCTAGGCCTTGGGATGAGCAGTTCTTC. This encodes CASSSRPWDEQFF. Together with reference TRBV11-2 and TRBJ2-1, the CDR3 gives the full variable domain: EAGVAQSPRYKIIEKRQSVAFWCNPISGHATLYWYQQILGQGPKLLIQFQNNGVVDDSQLPKDRFSAERLKGVDSTLKIQPAKLEDSAVYLCASSSRPWDEQFFGPGTRLTVL.

The chain couples TRBV5-1 to TRBJ1-2; D call uncertain. The CDR3 runs to 12 residues. CDR1 is SGHRS and CDR2 is YFSETQ in the germline V gene. Trimming took 0 bases from V and 8 from J, leaving 8 bases between them. The CDR3 region has the DNA TGCGCCAGCAGCTTGGGTGGGCTCGGCTACACCTTC. As protein: CASSLGGLGYTF.

This clone was observed many times. V usage is TRBV5-1 and J usage is TRBJ2-2; TRBD2 matches at 7 bases. The length of the CDR3 is 16 residues. CDR1 and CDR2 from the germline V gene are SGHRS and YFSETQ. The V and J ends lost 0 bases and 3 bases, in that order; junction bases with no gene match: 5. As DNA, the CDR3 is TGCGCCAGCAGCTTGGATACGGGAGGCGACACCGGGGAGCTGTTTTTT. Amino acids: CASSLDTGGDTGELFF.

The chain is built from TRBV7-2 and TRBJ2-5; D is possibly TRBD2 (6 bases). With 3 bases removed from V and 2 bases from J, the gap between germline ends came to 10 bases. The germline V gene encodes CDR1 SGHTA and CDR2 FQGNSA. The CDR3 spans 14 residues. CDR3 protein: CASSLGSGQETQYF. CDR3 bases: TGTGCCAGCAGCTTGGGTAGCGGACAAGAGACCCAGTACTTC. The entire variable domain, with the rest obtained from reference TRBV7-2 and TRBJ2-5, is as follows: GAGVSQSPSNKVTEKGKDVELRCDPISGHTALYWYRQSLGQGLEFLIYFQGNSAPDKSGLPSDRFSAERTGGSVSTLTIQRTQQEDSAVYLCASSLGSGQETQYFGPGTRLLVL.

The chain has TRBV7-8 and TRBJ1-1; D possibly corresponds to TRBD1 (5 bases). Germline CDR1 and CDR2: SGHVS and FQNEAQ. The V gene lost 4 bases and the J gene lost 4 bases, with 10 bases spanning the gap. There are 13 residues in the CDR3. The CDR3 spells CASSSTGPTEAFF. The CDR3 bases are TGTGCCAGCAGCTCCACAGGTCCCACTGAAGCTTTCTTT.

The genes are TRBV4-2 and TRBJ2-1; 11 positions agree with TRBD2. Germline V gives CDR1 LGHNA, CDR2 YNFKEQ. Unmatched junction bases numbered 5, after V lost 0 bases and J lost 7 bases. The CDR3 extends over 16 amino acids. CDR3 amino acids: CASSQDWGLAVNEQFF. The CDR3 coding sequence is TGTGCCAGCAGCCAAGATTGGGGACTAGCGGTTAATGAGCAGTTCTTC.

The J gene is TRBJ1-3, the V gene TRBV25-1, with 7 bases matching TRBD1. Germline CDR1 reads MGHDK; CDR2 reads SYGVNS. J lost 3 bases, V lost 3 bases, and 2 bases had no gene match. The CDR3 is 14 residues long. CDR3: CASSDWTGGNTIYF. The CDR3 DNA is TGTGCCAGCAGTGACTGGACAGGTGGAAACACCATATATTTT.

The chain couples TRBV6-5 to TRBJ2-7; 12 positions match TRBD2. CDR1 is MNHEY, CDR2 SVGAGI, per germline. CDR3 size: 12 residues. V was pared by 8 bases and J by 4 bases, with 0 bases of the junction left unmatched. CDR3 sequence (DNA): TGTGCCAGCGGGACTAGCGGGTACGAGCAGTACTTC. This codes for CASGTSGYEQYF.

This clone was counted a few times. The DNA of the CDR3 is TGCGCCAGCAGCTTGGACGTACAGGGGATGAATGAGCAGTTCTTC. Translating it yields CASSLDVQGMNEQFF. The chain links TRBV5-1 to TRBJ2-1; 7 nucleotides align to TRBD1. Germline V gene lookup returns CDR1 SGHRS and CDR2 YFSETQ. The CDR3 is 15 amino acids. J was trimmed by 7 bases and V by 0 bases; bases with no gene match: 7.

J is TRBJ2-2 and V is TRBV6-1; no reliable D call. The germline V gene encodes CDR1 MNHNS and CDR2 SASEGT. The length of the CDR3 is 14 residues. Between the trimmed V and J ends, which lost 0 bases and 5 bases, there was a span of 7 bases. The CDR3 region has the DNA TGTGCCAGCAGTGAAGCGCGGTCTACCGGGGAGCTGTTTTTT. The encoded protein is CASSEARSTGELFF.

V and J are TRBV5-4 and TRBJ2-1; D gene uncertain. The CDR3 runs to 13 residues. Germline V gene sequence: CDR1 SGHNT, CDR2 YYREEE (reference sequence). The V end was cut by 1 base, the J end by 0 bases, with 2 bases between. This CDR3 is CASSLYSYNEQFF. CDR3 nucleotides: TGTGCCAGCAGCTTGTACTCCTACAATGAGCAGTTCTTC.

This chain links TRBV5-4 with TRBJ2-4; TRBD2 agrees at 7 bases. The germline CDR1 and CDR2 sequences are SGHNT and YYREEE (reference sequence). This CDR3 contains 17 residues. With V trimmed by 4 bases and J by 0 bases, 10 bases remained unmatched. The CDR3 region is CASSPAGGGLAKNIQYF. CDR3 nucleotides: TGTGCCAGCAGCCCGGCAGGCGGGGGACTAGCCAAAAACATTCAGTACTTC. Combining the CDR3 with reference TRBV5-4 and TRBJ2-4 gives the whole variable domain ETGVTQSPTHLIKTRGQQVTLRCSSQSGHNTVSWYQQALGQGPQFIFQYYREEENGRGNFPPRFSGLQFPNYSSELNVNALELDDSALYLCASSPAGGGLAKNIQYFGAGTRLSVL.

V usage is TRBV3-1 (or the pseudogene TRBV3-2) and J usage is TRBJ2-3, with 11 bases fitting TRBD2. The CDR3 runs to 19 residues. The V and J ends lost 4 bases and 6 bases, in that order; junction bases with no gene match: 18. The germline V gene encodes CDR1 LGHDT and CDR2 YNNKEL (reference sequence). The CDR3 loop reads CASSPPQATSGSSADTQYF. For the CDR3, the DNA is TGTGCCAGCAGCCCACCCCAAGCTACTAGCGGGAGTTCAGCGGATACGCAGTATTTT.

The chain has TRBV6-5 and TRBJ1-3; TRBD1 might be the D (5 bases). V was pared by 6 bases and J by 4 bases, with 16 bases between. The CDR3 is made up of 15 amino acids. The germline CDR1 and CDR2 sequences are MNHEY and SVGAGI. The CDR3 loop is CASRANPGSGNTIYF. The CDR3 region has the DNA TGTGCCAGCAGAGCCAATCCAGGGTCCGGAAACACCATATATTTT.

This clone was recorded once. The rearrangement joins TRBV3-1 (or the pseudogene TRBV3-2) to TRBJ2-7; 8 bases fit TRBD2. Germline-derived CDR1 and CDR2 are LGHDT and YNNKEL (reference sequence). The CDR3 totals 16 residues. V trimming: 2 bases; J trimming: 5 bases; junction bases outside the gene matches: 11. This chain's CDR3 is CASSQLRSGGRNEQYF. CDR3 nucleotide sequence: TGTGCCAGCAGCCAACTCAGATCGGGGGGGCGAAACGAGCAGTACTTC.

The J gene is TRBJ1-6, the V gene TRBV7-9; no clear D. Germline CDR1 SEHNR, CDR2 FQNEAQ (reference sequence). This CDR3 has 13 residues. V was cut by 1 base and J by 9 bases, with 7 bases left in between. The CDR3 here is CASSLVEPSPLHF. The DNA for the CDR3 is TGTGCCAGCAGCTTAGTTGAGCCTTCACCCCTCCACTTT.

The chain combines TRBV6-5 with TRBJ2-5, with 10 bases fitting TRBD2. Trimming took 0 bases from V and 4 from J; bases not matched to a gene: 2. Germline loops: CDR1 MNHEY, CDR2 SVGAGI. The CDR3 length is 15 residues. DNA of the CDR3: TGTGCCAGCAGTTACTCGAGCGGGGGGGGAGAGACCCAGTACTTC. This sequence encodes CASSYSSGGGETQYF.